Presented here are 2 T cell receptor beta chains from one specimen sequenced in a study of cytomegalovirus exposure and HLA in healthy donors listed by TCRdb under 2017. The method was the immunoSEQ multiplex PCR assay. For the multiplex PCR, a mixture combining 60 forward primers for TCR Vbeta segments and 13 reverse primers for TCR Jbeta segments was used. The table was pulled from immuneACCESS by TCRdb, which kept in-frame rearrangements only. Such tables lose some clones; where checked, under half of the loss comes from unresolved V genes, and the rest has no known cause. This sample is represented by 130,000 or so clones; 70% to 80% of them were singletons. The ten largest clones capture 3.4% of the sample. Input material: PBMCs. The receptors originated from a man aged 25-40 years in good health and CMV-seronegative.

This sequence joins TRBV30 and TRBJ1-4; D gene uncertain. CDR3 length: 13 amino acids. V was clipped by 1 base and J by 4 bases, with 7 bases between them. The germline gives CDR1 GTSNPN, CDR2 SVGIG (reference sequence). The CDR3 sequence is CAWSGSGNEKLFF. The CDR3 DNA follows: TGTGCCTGGAGTGGATCCGGTAATGAAAAACTGTTTTTT.

The chain recombines TRBV28 with TRBJ1-6, with 7 bases lining up with TRBD1. Per the germline V gene, CDR1 is MDHEN and CDR2 is SYDVKM. The ends lost 2 bases at V and 6 bases at J; junction bases unmatched: 10. This CDR3 is 17 amino acids long. CDR3 bases: TGTGCCAGCAGTTTACCCGGGACAGTCCCTGGTAATTCACCCCTCCACTTT. Encoded protein: CASSLPGTVPGNSPLHF.